This T cell receptor (beta chain) was identified during a study of T-cell reconstitution after alpha-beta-depleted transplantation in children. The CDR3 is 14 amino acids. Germline CDR1 GTSNPN, CDR2 SVGIG (reference sequence). Trimming removed 2 bases at V and 9 bases at J, with 19 bases between. There are a few counts of this clonotype. Researchers prepared the TCRbeta library using unique molecular identifiers, the study reports. In TCRdb, the PCR reads were re-called with MiXCR into one record per CDR3 protein. Among around 370,000 distinct CDR3 sequences, around 15% were seen once, and the ten largest hold 35% to 50%.

The clonotype was recovered from a male patient aged 2-15 years who had a stem cell transplant for acute lymphoblastic leukemia, so the T cells may come from the graft donor. The rearrangement joins TRBV30 to TRBJ1-1; tentatively, D is TRBD1 (5 bases). The sequencing here drew on PBMCs, mostly from graft donor cells, taken 360 days after TCRalphabeta/CD19-depleted stem cell transplant. The CDR3 DNA is TGTGCCTGGAGTCAGGGCATGGGTTGGGTAAAAGCTTTCTTT. Translating it yields CAWSQGMGWVKAFF.